The 3 T cell receptor beta chains listed next were all sequenced from one sample in a study of T-cell memory formation after mild COVID-19. TCRdb re-analysed the 5' RACE reads in MiXCR, keeping a single row per CDR3 protein. The table includes 550,000 to 600,000 distinct CDR3 sequences, less than 25% detected once. The specimen sequenced was PBMCs or a T cell subset sorted from them (not recorded which). The receptors here all came from an adult woman who had mild COVID-19 (a few samples of this study predate the infection). Cell type and time point are not known.

This clonotype was observed a handful of times. V gene TRBV6-2 or TRBV6-3 combines with J gene TRBJ2-2; 12 bases fit TRBD2. V gave up 5 bases and J gave up 7 bases; unmatched junction bases: 8. This CDR3 is built from 16 residues. Germline V gene lookup returns CDR1 MNHEY and CDR2 SVGEGT. The CDR3 loop is CASSPLAGGPSGELFF. For the CDR3, the DNA is TGTGCCAGCAGTCCCCTAGCGGGAGGGCCCAGCGGGGAGCTGTTTTTT.

The genes are TRBV6-5 and TRBJ2-1; weak D call: TRBD1 (6 bases). Germline V gene sequence: CDR1 MNHEY, CDR2 SVGAGI. The CDR3 contains 15 residues. Between the trimmed V and J ends, which lost 2 bases and 2 bases, there was a span of 10 bases. The CDR3 loop is CASSYGRGAYNEQFF. DNA for the CDR3: TGTGCCAGCAGTTACGGCAGGGGAGCCTACAATGAGCAGTTCTTC.

V usage is TRBV7-9 and J usage is TRBJ1-1, with D tentatively TRBD1 (5 bases). This CDR3 comprises 17 residues. V lost 8 bases and J lost 3, with 25 bases in between. Germline V gives CDR1 SEHNR, CDR2 FQNEAQ (reference sequence). The CDR3 DNA is TGTGCCAGCTACCTAACTCAATTTGGGACCAGGGACACTGAAGCTTTCTTT. Translation gives CASYLTQFGTRDTEAFF.